These 23 T cell receptor beta chains were all obtained from the same sample, sequenced in a study of blood T cell repertoires in COVID-19. The table came from immunoSEQ multiplex PCR; TCRdb's copy has only in-frame clones and leaves some out. This sample carries more than 65,000 clones, around 88% of them seen once, and the ten largest clones take roughly 5.4%. What was sequenced was peripheral blood. These receptors came from a man aged 55 to 69 with acute or convalescent COVID-19.

The chain is built from TRBV19 and TRBJ2-3; 11 bases are a match to TRBD2. CDR1 and CDR2 (germline): LNHDA, SQIVND (reference sequence). With V trimmed by 1 base and J by 5 bases, 5 bases remained unmatched. The CDR3 is made up of 16 amino acids. The CDR3 bases are TGTGCCAGTAGTATAGCGCTAGCGGGGGGCCAAGATACGCAGTATTTT. This translates into CASSIALAGGQDTQYF.

V gene TRBV27 combines with J gene TRBJ2-1; 10 nucleotides agree with TRBD2. CDR3 length: 16 amino acids. With V trimmed by 6 bases and J by 4 bases, 9 bases remained unmatched. Germline lookup yields CDR1 MNHEY and CDR2 SMNVEV (reference sequence). The CDR3, as DNA: TGTGCCAGCAGCAGAAAGGCAGCGGGGGGGTACAATGAGCAGTTCTTC. Protein: CASSRKAAGGYNEQFF.

The CDR3 DNA reads as TGCGCCAGCAGCCAAGGGGCCGGGGGGGCCTGGGGCGGGGAGCTGTTTTTT. It encodes CASSQGAGGAWGGELFF. The V call is TRBV4-3, the J call TRBJ2-2, with TRBD2 matching over 8 bases. Per germline, CDR1 LGHNA and CDR2 YSLEER. Trimming took 1 base from V and 7 from J; bases not matched to a gene: 11. The CDR3 has 17 amino acids.

This chain uses TRBV29-1 with TRBJ1-1; 12 bases map to TRBD1. The CDR3 spans 14 residues. V lost 8 bases and J lost 8; bases outside the gene matches: 12. Germline CDR1 and CDR2: SQVTM and ANQGSEA. The CDR3 nucleotides are TGCAGCTCTCCCACCGGGACAGGGGGCAACGAAGCTTTCTTT. This codes for CSSPTGTGGNEAFF.

CDR3 coding DNA: TGTGCCAGCAGCTGGAGCTCCTACAATGAGCAGTTCTTC. This encodes CASSWSSYNEQFF. J is TRBJ2-1 and V is TRBV5-6; no firm D call. V gave up 3 bases and J gave up 0 bases, with 4 bases separating them. The CDR3 consists of 13 residues. The germline CDR1 and CDR2 sequences are SGHDT and YYEEEE.

The chain couples TRBV24-1 to TRBJ2-1; 7 bases are shared with TRBD2. There are 17 residues in the CDR3. Germline CDR1 is KGHDR and CDR2 is SFDVKD. J gave up 0 bases and V 4 bases, and 8 bases lay outside the gene matches. This chain's CDR3 is CATSDFLAEGSYNEQFF. The CDR3 bases are TGTGCCACCAGTGACTTTCTAGCGGAGGGCTCCTACAATGAGCAGTTCTTC.

This chain uses TRBV13 with TRBJ2-7; 8 bases fit TRBD1. The CDR3 has 13 residues. Unmatched junction bases numbered 4, after V lost 4 bases and J lost 5 bases. Germline-derived CDR1 and CDR2 are PRHDT and FYEKMQ (reference sequence). CDR3 sequence: CASSSDRGNEQYF. CDR3 bases: TGTGCCAGCAGCTCCGACAGGGGTAACGAGCAGTACTTC.

This chain joins TRBV6-5 and TRBJ1-3; TRBD1 aligns across 7 bases. Germline lookup yields CDR1 MNHEY and CDR2 SVGAGI. V lost 8 bases, J lost 2 bases, and 9 bases stayed unmatched. The CDR3 has 15 amino acids. CDR3 coding DNA: TGTGCCAGCGGATCCCGGGACAGAGCTGGAAACACCATATATTTT. It specifies CASGSRDRAGNTIYF.

This clone occurred once. The chain carries TRBV6-4 and TRBJ1-2; D may be TRBD1 (6 bases). Germline CDR1 and CDR2: MRHNA and SNTAGT. The V gene lost 6 bases and the J gene lost 5 bases, with 19 bases spanning the gap. The CDR3 is 15 amino acids. DNA of the CDR3: TGTGCCAGCAGAGCCTCGCCGGGGCAGGGGTATGGCTACACCTTC. Translated: CASRASPGQGYGYTF.

CDR3 sequence: CASSLARGNTIYF. CDR3 nucleotide sequence: TGTGCCAGCAGTTTAGCGCGCGGAAACACCATATATTTT. This sequence joins TRBV12-3 or TRBV12-4 and TRBJ1-3; the D is unclear. Trimming removed 0 bases at V and 4 bases at J, with 4 bases between. CDR3 size: 13 residues.

CDR3 residues: CASRLGGAVYGYTF. CDR3 in DNA: TGTGCCAGCAGATTAGGGGGAGCGGTCTATGGCTACACCTTC. This sequence joins TRBV2 and TRBJ1-2, with a tentative D call TRBD1 (6 bases). This CDR3 has 14 amino acids. Germline V gene data show CDR1 as SNHLY and CDR2 as FYNNEI. Trimming pared 6 bases from V and 4 bases from J, leaving 15 bases between. The full variable domain, its missing parts supplied by reference TRBV2 and TRBJ1-2, is EPEVTQTPSHQVTQMGQEVILRCVPISNHLYFYWYRQILGQKVEFLVSFYNNEISEKSEIFDDQFSVERPDGSNFTLKIRSTKLEDSAMYFCASRLGGAVYGYTFGSGTRLTVV.

The chain couples TRBV5-4 to TRBJ2-7; 9 bases are shared with TRBD1. CDR1 and CDR2 (germline): SGHNT, YYREEE (reference sequence). The junction had 2 bases not matched to a gene; V was cut back by 0 bases and J by 1 base. This CDR3 has 15 amino acids. CDR3 sequence: CASSLVGTGSYEQYF. The CDR3 DNA reads TGTGCCAGCAGCTTGGTTGGGACAGGGTCCTACGAGCAGTACTTC.

The chain has TRBV4-3 and TRBJ1-2, with 9 bases aligning to TRBD1. This CDR3 has 15 amino acids. With V trimmed by 5 bases and J by 0 bases, 4 bases remained unmatched. The germline V gene encodes CDR1 LGHNA and CDR2 YSLEER. CDR3 coding DNA: TGCGCCAGCAGCTCCGGGACAGGGACTAACTATGGCTACACCTTC. It translates to CASSSGTGTNYGYTF.

This chain joins TRBV6-5 and TRBJ1-6; D is unresolved. Trimming pared 4 bases from V and 7 bases from J, leaving 14 bases between. This CDR3 has 15 residues. Germline V gene sequence: CDR1 MNHEY, CDR2 SVGAGI. In nucleotides, the CDR3 is TGTGCCAGCAGTTCTTTATCGGAGGGAAATTCACCCCTCCACTTT. Its protein product is CASSSLSEGNSPLHF.

The chain employs TRBV28 and TRBJ1-5; possibly TRBD1 for D (6 bases). The CDR3 consists of 17 residues. CDR1 MDHEN and CDR2 SYDVKM come from the germline V gene. The V and J ends lost 4 bases and 0 bases respectively, with 16 bases between them. CDR3 region: CASSSPGGRYSNQPQHF. The CDR3 nucleotides read TGTGCCAGCAGTTCCCCCGGGGGGCGTTATAGCAATCAGCCCCAGCATTTT.

The gene calls are TRBV27 and TRBJ1-6; possibly TRBD1 for D (6 bases). Trimming cost V 4 bases and J 9 bases, with 19 bases left between them. The CDR3 runs 16 residues. Germline CDR1 and CDR2: MNHEY and SMNVEV (reference sequence). The DNA for the CDR3 is TGTGCCAGCAGTTCGGGGGGCCCAGGTGCCCTTTCACCCCTCCACTTT. Its translation is CASSSGGPGALSPLHF.

V usage is TRBV10-3 and J usage is TRBJ1-1; no definite D call. The germline V gene encodes CDR1 ENHRY and CDR2 SYGVKD. The V end lost 2 bases, the J end lost 5 bases, and 6 bases lay between the germline ends. The CDR3 runs to 12 residues. For the CDR3, the DNA is TGTGCCATCAGTGAGGGGAGAACTGAAGCTTTCTTT. It codes for CAISEGRTEAFF.

The chain links TRBV18 to TRBJ2-3; possible D gene TRBD1, 5 bases. Trimming pared 0 bases from V and 5 bases from J, leaving 15 bases between. The CDR3 covers 16 residues. CDR1 is KGHSH and CDR2 is LQKENI in the germline V gene. For the CDR3, the DNA is TGTGCCAGCTCACCACCGTTTTTGACAGTCCAAGATACGCAGTATTTT. This encodes CASSPPFLTVQDTQYF.

Worth noting for this clone: The identical CDR3 is also encoded by other nucleotide sequences in the sample. The rearrangement joins TRBV6-5 to TRBJ1-2; 7 bases agree with TRBD1. The V gene's germline CDR1 is MNHEY and CDR2 SVGAGI. The length of the CDR3 is 15 residues. After removal of 4 bases from V and 0 bases from J, the junction contained 5 bases not matched to a gene. The CDR3 is CASSSPGQTNYGYTF. As DNA, the CDR3 is TGTGCCAGCAGTTCCCCGGGACAGACTAACTATGGCTACACCTTC.

The V and J genes are TRBV6-1 and TRBJ2-1; 7 positions match TRBD1. V trimming: 3 bases; J trimming: 4 bases; junction bases outside the gene matches: 3. CDR3 length: 14 residues. The germline V gene encodes CDR1 MNHNS and CDR2 SASEGT. CDR3 loop: CASSDGTVYNEQFF. The CDR3 DNA follows: TGTGCCAGCAGTGATGGGACAGTTTACAATGAGCAGTTCTTC.

This clone appeared a few times. The rearrangement links TRBV27 to TRBJ1-5; D ambiguous. This CDR3 region has 13 residues. Germline V lookup: CDR1 MNHEY, CDR2 SMNVEV (reference sequence). V was shortened by 8 bases and J by 7 bases, with 15 bases between the two germline ends. The CDR3: CASWGGLGQPQHF. The CDR3 DNA reads TGTGCCAGCTGGGGAGGGTTAGGGCAGCCCCAGCATTTT.

This chain connects TRBV7-8 to TRBJ2-5, with a possible D match to TRBD1 (5 bases). V shed 3 bases and J shed 2 bases, with 10 bases lying between them. The CDR3 consists of 14 residues. Germline V gene lookup returns CDR1 SGHVS and CDR2 FQNEAQ. This chain's CDR3 is CASSFLGAQETQYF. CDR3 DNA sequence: TGTGCCAGCAGCTTTCTAGGGGCGCAAGAGACCCAGTACTTC.

The V and J genes are TRBV6-2 or TRBV6-3 and TRBJ2-5, with TRBD2 identical over 10 bases. V lost 5 bases to trimming and J lost 5 bases; unmatched junction nucleotides: 8. This CDR3 is 15 amino acids long. Per the germline V gene, CDR1 is MNHEY and CDR2 is SVGEGT. The CDR3 DNA sequence: TGTGCCAGCAGTCCAGCGGGGGGGTCAAGGGAGACCCAGTACTTC. Protein product: CASSPAGGSRETQYF.